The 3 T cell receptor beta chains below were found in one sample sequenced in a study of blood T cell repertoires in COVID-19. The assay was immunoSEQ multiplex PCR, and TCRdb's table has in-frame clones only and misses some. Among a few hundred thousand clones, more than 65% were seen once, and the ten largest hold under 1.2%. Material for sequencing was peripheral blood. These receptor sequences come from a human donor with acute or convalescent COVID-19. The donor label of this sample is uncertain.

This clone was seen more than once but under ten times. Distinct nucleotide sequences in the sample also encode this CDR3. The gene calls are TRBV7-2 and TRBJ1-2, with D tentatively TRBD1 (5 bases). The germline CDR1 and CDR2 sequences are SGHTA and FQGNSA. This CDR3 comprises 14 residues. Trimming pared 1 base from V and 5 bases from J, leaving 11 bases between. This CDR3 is CASSLDRGSYGYTF. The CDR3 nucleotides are TGTGCCAGCAGCTTAGATCGGGGGAGTTATGGCTACACCTTC.

The CDR3 region has the DNA TGTGCCAGCAGCGACGGGTCGGATAGTAATCAGCCCCAGCATTTT. This encodes CASSDGSDSNQPQHF. The V call is TRBV7-8, the J call TRBJ1-5; D call uncertain. V lost 5 bases to trimming and J lost 4 bases, with 15 bases between them. The germline CDR1 and CDR2 sequences are SGHVS and FQNEAQ. This CDR3 comprises 15 residues.

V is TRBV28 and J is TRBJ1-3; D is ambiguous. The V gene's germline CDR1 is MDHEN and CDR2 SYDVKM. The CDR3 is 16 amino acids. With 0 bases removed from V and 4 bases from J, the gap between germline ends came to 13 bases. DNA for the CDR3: TGTGCCAGCAGTTTATGGGATAGGAGGCTAGGAAACACCATATATTTT. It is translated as CASSLWDRRLGNTIYF.